This is a list of T cell receptor beta chains from one sample in a study of cytomegalovirus exposure and HLA in healthy donors. The method was immunoSEQ multiplex PCR; TCRdb's version includes in-frame clones alone and lacks a portion of them. The table has about 120,000 clones, about 73% seen once. Sequencing was done on a sample of PBMCs. These receptors were collected from a woman aged 25 to 45 in good health and CMV-seropositive. Both conserved end residues are part of each CDR3. A D gene is named only where the DNA matches it firmly. Clone sizes are given selectively: once, few, many, or a class where the clone is expanded.

V gene: TRBV5-5; clone size: once; D gene: NA; J gene: TRBJ2-1; CDR3 DNA: TGTGCCAGCAGCACGCTATCTCACCCATCCTACAATGAGCAGTTCTTC; CDR3 protein: CASSTLSHPSYNEQFF
V gene: TRBV4-3; clone size: NA; D gene: NA; J gene: TRBJ2-2; CDR3 DNA: TGCGCCAGCAGCCAAGTTGCCGGGGCGGGGGGGGAGCTGTTTTTT; CDR3 protein: CASSQVAGAGGELFF
V gene: TRBV11-2; clone size: NA; D gene: TRBD1; J gene: TRBJ2-4; CDR3 DNA: TGTGCCAGCAGCTTATCGACAGGGGGCCCCGCCAAAAACATTCAGTACTTC; CDR3 protein: CASSLSTGGPAKNIQYF
V gene: TRBV5-4; clone size: few; D gene: TRBD1; J gene: TRBJ1-2; CDR3 DNA: TGTGCCAGCAGCGGGAACAGGGGGGAGTATGGCTACACCTTC; CDR3 protein: CASSGNRGEYGYTF
V gene: TRBV5-6; clone size: NA; D gene: NA; J gene: TRBJ1-2; CDR3 DNA: TGTGCCAGCAGCGATCAGAGGTATGGCTACACCTTC; CDR3 protein: CASSDQRYGYTF
V gene: TRBV27; clone size: NA; D gene: TRBD2; J gene: TRBJ2-1; CDR3 DNA: TGTGCCAGCAGTTCCCGGACTAGCGGGCGTTACAATGAGCAGTTCTTC; CDR3 protein: CASSSRTSGRYNEQFF
V gene: TRBV6-1; clone size: NA; D gene: TRBD1; J gene: TRBJ1-3; CDR3 DNA: TGTGCCAGCAGTCCAGGGGGAGGAAACACCATATATTTT; CDR3 protein: CASSPGGGNTIYF
V gene: TRBV7-9; clone size: once; D gene: NA; J gene: TRBJ2-2; CDR3 DNA: TGTGCCAGCAGCCCGAGGACCGGGGAGCTGTTTTTT; CDR3 protein: CASSPRTGELFF
V gene: TRBV29-1; clone size: few; D gene: NA; J gene: TRBJ2-1; CDR3 DNA: TGCAGCGTTGAAGGTAGGGGATTCTACAATGAGCAGTTCTTC; CDR3 protein: CSVEGRGFYNEQFF
V gene: TRBV29-1; clone size: NA; D gene: TRBD1; J gene: TRBJ1-4; CDR3 DNA: TGCAGCGTTGGGGCCGACAGGGAGAGTGAAAAACTGTTTTTT; CDR3 protein: CSVGADRESEKLFF
V gene: TRBV7-9; clone size: few; D gene: NA; J gene: TRBJ2-3; CDR3 DNA: TGTGCCAGCAGCCCAGCGGCTCTCACAGATACGCAGTATTTT; CDR3 protein: CASSPAALTDTQYF
V gene: TRBV6-1; clone size: NA; D gene: TRBD1; J gene: TRBJ1-2; CDR3 DNA: TGTGCCAGCAGCAGACAGGGAAGAGACTATGGCTACACCTTC; CDR3 protein: CASSRQGRDYGYTF
V gene: TRBV6-5; clone size: few; D gene: TRBD1; J gene: TRBJ1-1; CDR3 DNA: TGTGCCAGCAGCCCCCCCGACAGGGCTGAAGCTTTCTTT; CDR3 protein: CASSPPDRAEAFF
V gene: TRBV10-3; clone size: NA; D gene: NA; J gene: TRBJ2-1; CDR3 DNA: TGTGCCATCAGCGCTATCGACAGATCGTCCTACAATGAGCAGTTCTTC; CDR3 protein: CAISAIDRSSYNEQFF